This T cell receptor beta chain was identified in a study of graft-versus-host responses after intestinal transplantation. Study results and caveats: The marrow of recipients harbored GvH clones, and ileum or blood showed some of them first. Within allografts, high graft-versus-host to host-versus-graft clonal ratios were seen among patients with graft-donor T cell macrochimerism. An association linked early post-transplant HvG declines with peak circulating GvH clone levels.

The table came from immunoSEQ multiplex PCR; TCRdb's copy has only in-frame clones and leaves some out. The sample has approximately 92,000 clones, about 93% seen once. To note about this clone: The antigen is not known.

This CDR3 spans 15 amino acids. Germline loops: CDR1 SQVTM, CDR2 ANQGSEA. The ends lost 3 bases at V and 3 bases at J; junction bases unmatched: 7. The chain recombines TRBV29-1 with TRBJ2-3; 9 nucleotides match TRBD1. The sequence came from a human donor who received an intestinal transplant. This material consisted of unstimulated CD8+ T cells sorted from spleen or lymph node cells, taken before intestinal transplant. In DNA, the CDR3 is TGCAGCGTTGAGTCGACAGGGGGTGTTACAGATACGCAGTATTTT. Protein sequence: CSVESTGGVTDTQYF.